The TCR beta chain described here comes from a study of relationships among human T cell subsets. Regarding the study as a whole: Many CDR3s were shared across Th1, Th2 and regulatory subsets. The seven subsets showed no significant differences in gene usage or CDR3 length. Clones with over 100 reads held over 60% of CD8+ cytotoxic sequences.

After CD25, CD56 and CD294 bead selections, the flow-through was collected as Th1 cells. To note about this clonotype: Antigen: not known.

TCR alpha and beta CDR3s were amplified from mRNA by semiquantitative ARM-PCR. In ARM-PCR, communal superprimers followed tagged nested gene-specific primers for exponential amplification. Via MiXCR, TCRdb re-called the multiplex PCR reads, giving one row per CDR3 protein. Of under 15,000 distinct CDR3 sequences listed, around 64% were seen once; the top ten hold roughly 27%. This TCR came from a man aged 40-50 years in good health. Sequencing was done on a sample of CD4+ Th1 cells sorted from blood.

The CDR3 coding sequence is TGCGCCAGCAGCCAAGCGGGCCTAGCAGATACGCAGTATTTT. It is translated as CASSQAGLADTQYF. The chain uses TRBV4-1 and TRBJ2-3; D unresolved. V lost 1 base and J 4 bases, leaving 9 bases between the germline ends. Germline CDR1 reads MGHRA; CDR2 reads YSYEKL. The CDR3 has 14 amino acids.